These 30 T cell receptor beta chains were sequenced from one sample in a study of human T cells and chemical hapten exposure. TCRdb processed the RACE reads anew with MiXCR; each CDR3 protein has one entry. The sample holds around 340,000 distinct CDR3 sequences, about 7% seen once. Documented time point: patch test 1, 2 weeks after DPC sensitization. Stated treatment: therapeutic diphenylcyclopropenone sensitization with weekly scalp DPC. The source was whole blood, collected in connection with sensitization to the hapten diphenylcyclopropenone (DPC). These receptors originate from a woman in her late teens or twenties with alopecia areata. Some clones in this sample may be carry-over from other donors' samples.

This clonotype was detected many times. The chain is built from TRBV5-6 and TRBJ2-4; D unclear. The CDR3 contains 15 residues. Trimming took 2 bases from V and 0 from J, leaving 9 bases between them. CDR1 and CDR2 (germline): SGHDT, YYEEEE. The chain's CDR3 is CASSLIMLAKNIQYF. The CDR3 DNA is TGTGCCAGCAGCTTAATAATGTTAGCCAAAAACATTCAGTACTTC. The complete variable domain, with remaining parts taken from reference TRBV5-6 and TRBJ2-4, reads DAGVTQSPTHLIKTRGQQVTLRCSPKSGHDTVSWYQQALGQGPQFIFQYYEEEERQRGNFPDRFSGHQFPNYSSELNVNALLLGDSALYLCASSLIMLAKNIQYFGAGTRLSVL.

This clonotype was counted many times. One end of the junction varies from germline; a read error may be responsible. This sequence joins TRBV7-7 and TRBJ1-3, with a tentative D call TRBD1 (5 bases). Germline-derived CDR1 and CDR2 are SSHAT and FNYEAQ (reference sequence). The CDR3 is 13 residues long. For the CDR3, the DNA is TGTGCTAGCAGCTCCGGAGGGGTAGGCACCATATATTTT. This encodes CASSSGGVGTIYF.

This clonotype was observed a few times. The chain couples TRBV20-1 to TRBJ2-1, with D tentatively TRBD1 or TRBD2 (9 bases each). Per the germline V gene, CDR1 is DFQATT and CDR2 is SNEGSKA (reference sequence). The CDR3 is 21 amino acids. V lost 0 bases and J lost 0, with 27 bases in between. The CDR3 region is CSARDYIRDRVAGVSYNEQFF. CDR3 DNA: TGCAGTGCTAGAGACTACATACGGGACAGGGTAGCGGGGGTCTCCTACAATGAGCAGTTCTTC.

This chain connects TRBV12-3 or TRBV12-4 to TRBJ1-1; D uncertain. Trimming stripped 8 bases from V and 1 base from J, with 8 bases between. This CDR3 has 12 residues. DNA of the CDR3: TGTGCCAGCCTCCTGGGGAACACTGAAGCTTTCTTT. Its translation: CASLLGNTEAFF.

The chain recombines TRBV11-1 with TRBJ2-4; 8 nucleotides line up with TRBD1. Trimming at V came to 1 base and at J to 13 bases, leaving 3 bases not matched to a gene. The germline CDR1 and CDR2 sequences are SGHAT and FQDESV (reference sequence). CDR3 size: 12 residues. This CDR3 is CASSLVDREQYF. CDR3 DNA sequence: TGTGCCAGCAGCTTAGTGGACAGGGAGCAGTACTTC.

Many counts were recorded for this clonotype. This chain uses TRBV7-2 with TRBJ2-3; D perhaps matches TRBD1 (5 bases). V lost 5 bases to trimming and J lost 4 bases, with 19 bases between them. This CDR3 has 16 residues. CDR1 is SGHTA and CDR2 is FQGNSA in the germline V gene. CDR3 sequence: CASSRNQGPSADTQYF. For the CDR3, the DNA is TGTGCCAGCAGCAGGAACCAGGGCCCCTCCGCAGATACGCAGTATTTT.

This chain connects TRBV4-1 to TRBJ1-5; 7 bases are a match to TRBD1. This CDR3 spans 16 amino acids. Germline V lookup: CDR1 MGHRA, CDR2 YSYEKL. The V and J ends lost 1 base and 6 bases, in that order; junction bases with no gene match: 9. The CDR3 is CASSQGDRVRGQPQHF. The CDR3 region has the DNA TGCGCCAGCAGCCAAGGAGACAGGGTTCGGGGTCAGCCCCAGCATTTT.

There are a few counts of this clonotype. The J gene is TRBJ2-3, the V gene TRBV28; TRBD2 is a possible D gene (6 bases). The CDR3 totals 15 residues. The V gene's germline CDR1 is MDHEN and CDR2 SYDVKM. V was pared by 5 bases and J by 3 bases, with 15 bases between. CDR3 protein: CASSKSGGTTDTQYF. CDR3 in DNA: TGTGCCAGCAGTAAGTCCGGGGGAACTACAGATACGCAGTATTTT.

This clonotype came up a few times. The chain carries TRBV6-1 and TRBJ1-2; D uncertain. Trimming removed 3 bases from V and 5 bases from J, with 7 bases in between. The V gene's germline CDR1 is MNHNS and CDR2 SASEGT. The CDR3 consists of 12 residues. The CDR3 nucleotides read TGTGCCAGCAGTGATTTAGCTTATGGCTACACCTTC. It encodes CASSDLAYGYTF.

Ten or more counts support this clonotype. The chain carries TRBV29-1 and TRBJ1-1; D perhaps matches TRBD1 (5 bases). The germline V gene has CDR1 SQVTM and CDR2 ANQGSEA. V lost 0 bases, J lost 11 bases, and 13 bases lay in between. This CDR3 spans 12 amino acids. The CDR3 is CSVEEGERKAFF. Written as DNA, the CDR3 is TGCAGCGTTGAAGAGGGGGAAAGGAAGGCTTTCTTT.

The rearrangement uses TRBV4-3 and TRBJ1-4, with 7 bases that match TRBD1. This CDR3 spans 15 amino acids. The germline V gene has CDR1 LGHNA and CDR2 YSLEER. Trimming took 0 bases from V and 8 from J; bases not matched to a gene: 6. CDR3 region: CASSQERGHGEKLFF. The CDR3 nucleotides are TGCGCCAGCAGCCAAGAGAGGGGGCACGGGGAAAAACTGTTTTTT.

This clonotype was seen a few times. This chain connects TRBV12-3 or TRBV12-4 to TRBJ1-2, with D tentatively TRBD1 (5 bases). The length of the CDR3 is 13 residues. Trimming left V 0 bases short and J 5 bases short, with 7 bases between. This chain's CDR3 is CASSLAQGYGYTF. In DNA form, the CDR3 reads TGTGCCAGCAGTTTAGCCCAGGGTTATGGCTACACCTTC.

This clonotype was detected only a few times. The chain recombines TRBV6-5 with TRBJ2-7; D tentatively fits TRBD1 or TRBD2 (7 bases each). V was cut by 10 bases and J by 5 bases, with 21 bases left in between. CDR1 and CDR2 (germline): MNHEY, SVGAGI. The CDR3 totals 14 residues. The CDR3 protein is CATRGGQGMHEQYF. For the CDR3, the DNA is TGTGCCACCAGGGGGGGCCAGGGGATGCACGAGCAGTACTTC.

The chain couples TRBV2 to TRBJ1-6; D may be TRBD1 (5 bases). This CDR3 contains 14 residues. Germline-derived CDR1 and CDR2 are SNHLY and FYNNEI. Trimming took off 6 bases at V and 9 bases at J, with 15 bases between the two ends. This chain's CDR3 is CASRGTTARSPLHF. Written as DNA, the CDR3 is TGTGCCAGCAGGGGGACGACGGCTCGTTCACCCCTCCACTTT.

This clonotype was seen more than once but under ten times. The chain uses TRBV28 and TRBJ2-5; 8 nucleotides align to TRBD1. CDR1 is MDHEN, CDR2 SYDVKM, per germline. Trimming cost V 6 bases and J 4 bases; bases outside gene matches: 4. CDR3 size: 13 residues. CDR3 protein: CASSPGQVETQYF. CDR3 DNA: TGTGCCAGCAGCCCGGGACAGGTAGAGACCCAGTACTTC.

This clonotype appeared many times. The CDR3 nucleotides are TGTGCCAGCAGCTTTCTGACTAGCGGGGGGGATAGTGAGCAGTTCTTC. The encoded protein is CASSFLTSGGDSEQFF. The chain combines TRBV5-8 with TRBJ2-1, with TRBD2 matching over 14 bases. Trimming cost V 2 bases and J 9 bases; bases outside gene matches: 7. The CDR3 covers 16 residues. Germline lookup yields CDR1 SGHTS and CDR2 YDEGEE. Combining the CDR3 with reference TRBV5-8 and TRBJ2-1 gives the whole variable domain EAGVTQSPTHLIKTRGQQATLRCSPISGHTSVYWYQQALGLGLQFLLWYDEGEERNRGNFPPRFSGRQFPNYSSELNVNALELEDSALYLCASSFLTSGGDSEQFFGPGTRLTVL.

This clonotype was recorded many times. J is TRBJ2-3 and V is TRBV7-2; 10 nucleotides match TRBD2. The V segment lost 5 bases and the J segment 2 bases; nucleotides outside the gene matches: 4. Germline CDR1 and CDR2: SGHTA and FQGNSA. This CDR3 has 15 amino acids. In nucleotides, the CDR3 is TGTGCCAGCAGCGCACTAGCGGGGTCCACAGATACGCAGTATTTT. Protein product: CASSALAGSTDTQYF.

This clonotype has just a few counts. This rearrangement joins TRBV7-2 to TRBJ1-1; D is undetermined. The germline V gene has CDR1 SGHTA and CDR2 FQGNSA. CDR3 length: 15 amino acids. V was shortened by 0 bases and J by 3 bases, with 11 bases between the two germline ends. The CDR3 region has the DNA TGTGCCAGCAGCTTAGCTGGAGGGATGGACACTGAAGCTTTCTTT. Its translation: CASSLAGGMDTEAFF.

In nucleotides, the CDR3 is TGCGCCAGCAGCCAAGGCTGGAGCTCCTATAATTCACCCCTCCACTTT. Its protein product is CASSQGWSSYNSPLHF. The chain uses TRBV4-1 and TRBJ1-6; D ambiguous. The CDR3 is made up of 16 amino acids. V gave up 1 base and J gave up 0 bases, with 7 bases separating them. Germline V lookup: CDR1 MGHRA, CDR2 YSYEKL.

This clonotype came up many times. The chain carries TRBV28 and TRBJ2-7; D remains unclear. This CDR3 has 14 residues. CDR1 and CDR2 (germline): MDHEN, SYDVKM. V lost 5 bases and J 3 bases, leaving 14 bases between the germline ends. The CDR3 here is CASSIPRGYYEQYF. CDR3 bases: TGTGCCAGCAGTATACCCCGCGGCTACTACGAGCAGTACTTC.

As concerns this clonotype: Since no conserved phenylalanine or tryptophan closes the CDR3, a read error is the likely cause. CDR3 nucleotide sequence: TGTGCCAGCAGTTCCTCCATGAACACTGAAGCTTTCTTA. As protein: CASSSSMNTEAFL. The chain uses TRBV6-2 or TRBV6-3 and TRBJ1-1; D is undetermined. V was cut by 4 bases and J by 0 bases, with 6 bases left in between. This CDR3 is built from 13 residues. In germline, CDR1 is MNHEY, CDR2 SVGEGT.

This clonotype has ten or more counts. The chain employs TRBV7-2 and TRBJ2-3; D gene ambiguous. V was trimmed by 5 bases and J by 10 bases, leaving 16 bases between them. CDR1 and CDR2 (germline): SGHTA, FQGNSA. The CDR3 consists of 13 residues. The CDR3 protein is CASSGESARAQYF. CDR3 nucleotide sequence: TGTGCCAGCAGCGGAGAGTCTGCCCGAGCGCAGTATTTT.

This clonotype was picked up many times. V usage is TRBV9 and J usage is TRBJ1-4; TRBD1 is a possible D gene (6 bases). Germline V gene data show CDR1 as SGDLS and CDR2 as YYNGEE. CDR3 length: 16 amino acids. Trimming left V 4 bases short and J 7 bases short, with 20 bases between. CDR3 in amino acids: CASSTHLQGGSEKLFF. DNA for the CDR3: TGTGCCAGCAGCACCCACCTACAGGGAGGGAGTGAAAAACTGTTTTTT. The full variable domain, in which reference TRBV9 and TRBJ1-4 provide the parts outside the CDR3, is DSGVTQTPKHLITATGQRVTLRCSPRSGDLSVYWYQQSLDQGLQFLIQYYNGEERAKGNILERFSAQQFPDLHSELNLSSLELGDSALYFCASSTHLQGGSEKLFFGSGTQLSVL.

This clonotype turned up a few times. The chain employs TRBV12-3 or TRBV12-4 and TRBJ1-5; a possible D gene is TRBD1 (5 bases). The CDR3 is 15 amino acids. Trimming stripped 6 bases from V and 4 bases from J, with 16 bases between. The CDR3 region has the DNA TGTGCCAGCAGCCCGGGGGGAGCTCCTAATCAGCCCCAGCATTTT. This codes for CASSPGGAPNQPQHF.

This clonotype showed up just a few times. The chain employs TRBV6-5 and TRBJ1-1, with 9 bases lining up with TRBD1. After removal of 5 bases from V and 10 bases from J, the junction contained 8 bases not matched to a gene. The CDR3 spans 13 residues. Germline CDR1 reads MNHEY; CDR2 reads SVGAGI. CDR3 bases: TGTGCCAGCAGTACCGGCCTGGACAGGGGAGCTTTCTTT. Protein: CASSTGLDRGAFF.

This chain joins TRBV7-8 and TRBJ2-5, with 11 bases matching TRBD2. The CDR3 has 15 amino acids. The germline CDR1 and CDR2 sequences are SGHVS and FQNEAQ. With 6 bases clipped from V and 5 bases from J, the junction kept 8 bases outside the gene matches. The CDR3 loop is CASRNSGGAPETQYF. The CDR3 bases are TGTGCCAGCAGAAATAGCGGGGGGGCTCCTGAGACCCAGTACTTC.

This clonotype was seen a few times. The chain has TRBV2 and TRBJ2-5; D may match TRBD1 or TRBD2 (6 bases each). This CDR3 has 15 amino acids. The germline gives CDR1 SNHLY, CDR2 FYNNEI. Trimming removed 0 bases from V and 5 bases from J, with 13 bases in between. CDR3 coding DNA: TGTGCCAGCAGTGAAGCGTCGGGGGCCGGGGAGACCCAGTACTTC. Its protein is CASSEASGAGETQYF.

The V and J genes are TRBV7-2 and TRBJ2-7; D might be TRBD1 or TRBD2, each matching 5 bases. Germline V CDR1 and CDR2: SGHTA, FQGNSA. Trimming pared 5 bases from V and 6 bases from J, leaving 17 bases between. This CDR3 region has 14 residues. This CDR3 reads CASSLGTDTREQYF. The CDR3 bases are TGTGCCAGCAGCCTCGGGACGGACACCCGCGAGCAGTACTTC.

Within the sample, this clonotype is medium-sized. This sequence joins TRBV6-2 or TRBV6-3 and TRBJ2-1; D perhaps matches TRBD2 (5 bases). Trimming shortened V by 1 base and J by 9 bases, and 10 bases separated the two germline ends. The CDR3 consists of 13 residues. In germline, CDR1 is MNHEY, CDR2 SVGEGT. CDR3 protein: CASSYWHAGEQFF. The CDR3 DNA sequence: TGTGCCAGCAGTTACTGGCATGCGGGTGAGCAGTTCTTC.

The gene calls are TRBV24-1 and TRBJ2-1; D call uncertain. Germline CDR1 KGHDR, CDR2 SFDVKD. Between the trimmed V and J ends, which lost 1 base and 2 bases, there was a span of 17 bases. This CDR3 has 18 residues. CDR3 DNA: TGTGCCACCAGTGATTTCTCCGTAGCACGTGCCACCTACAATGAGCAGTTCTTC. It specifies CATSDFSVARATYNEQFF.